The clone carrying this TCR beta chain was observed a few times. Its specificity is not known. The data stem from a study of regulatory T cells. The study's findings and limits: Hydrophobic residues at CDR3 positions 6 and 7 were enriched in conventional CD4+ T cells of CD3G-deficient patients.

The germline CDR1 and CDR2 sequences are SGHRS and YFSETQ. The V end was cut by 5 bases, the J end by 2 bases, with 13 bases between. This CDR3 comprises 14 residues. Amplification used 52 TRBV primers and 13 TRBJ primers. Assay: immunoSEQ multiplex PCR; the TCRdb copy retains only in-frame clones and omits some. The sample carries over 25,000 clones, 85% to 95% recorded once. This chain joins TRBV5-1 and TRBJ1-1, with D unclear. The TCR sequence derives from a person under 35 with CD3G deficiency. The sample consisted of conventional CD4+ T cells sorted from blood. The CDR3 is CASSPGTTNTEAFF. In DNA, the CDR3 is TGCGCCAGCAGTCCAGGTACTACAAACACTGAAGCTTTCTTT.